This note documents a single T cell receptor beta chain sequence. J was trimmed by 3 bases and V by 1 base; bases with no gene match: 0. From germline, CDR1 is SGHAT and CDR2 FQNNGV. The CDR3 length is 13 residues. The entry originates in a study of cytomegalovirus exposure and HLA in healthy donors. PCR involved 60 Vbeta and 13 Jbeta primers. Using immunoSEQ multiplex PCR, the repertoire was profiled, and TCRdb retains in-frame clones only, with some absent. The sample consists of over 120,000 clones, roughly 70% of them appearing once. The TCR comes from a man between 18 and 29 years old in good health and CMV-seropositive. The specimen sequenced was PBMCs. The chain combines TRBV11-2 with TRBJ2-7; 7 bases map to TRBD1. Here the CDR3 reads CASSLGDSYEQYF. CDR3 DNA sequence: TGTGCCAGCAGCTTAGGGGACAGCTACGAGCAGTACTTC. Looking up the rest from reference TRBV11-2 and TRBJ2-7 gives the full variable domain: EAGVAQSPRYKIIEKRQSVAFWCNPISGHATLYWYQQILGQGPKLLIQFQNNGVVDDSQLPKDRFSAERLKGVDSTLKIQPAKLEDSAVYLCASSLGDSYEQYFGPGTRLTVT.